Given below is one T cell receptor beta chain in context. Its antigen is undetermined. The data were taken from a study of CD4 T cells in relation to SARS-CoV-2 and coronaviruses. Study at large: ViraFEST: approximately nine-day antigen culture of PBMCs, then TCR beta CDR3 sequencing. Negative control cultures got HIV-1 Nef peptides or no peptide.

Unexposed donor CD4+ T cells date from 2011-2018, before the COVID-19 pandemic. CD4+ T cells were isolated from the cells after around 10 days of culture. Germline V gives CDR1 SGHRS, CDR2 YFSETQ. The J segment lost 4 bases and the V segment lost 4 bases, leaving 4 bases of the junction unmatched. The CDR3 consists of 14 residues. Sequenced by immunoSEQ multiplex PCR; TCRdb stores in-frame clones only, minus some. The sample lists around 26,000 clones; around 80% were seen once. Study results and limitations: Approximately 65% of donors had memory CD4+ clonotypes crossrecognizing SARS-CoV-2 and common cold coronavirus spike.

The V gene is TRBV5-1, the J gene TRBJ2-1; 8 nucleotides match TRBD2. This clonotype was sampled from a human donor in good health. Material for sequencing was CD4+ T cells from PBMCs, cultured in vitro. CDR3 protein: CASSLGGAYNEQFF. The CDR3 coding sequence is TGCGCCAGCAGCCTCGGGGGGGCGTACAATGAGCAGTTCTTC.